This T cell receptor beta chain was captured in a study of PD-1 blockade in classical Hodgkin lymphoma. Study-wide results and caveats: Relapsed/refractory patients reportedly had lower baseline diversity than newly diagnosed patients. CD4+ but not CD8+ TCR diversity rose significantly by C4D1. Newly diagnosed patients and complete responders had comparable diversity at baseline. Prior therapy or disease activity may underlie the repertoire differences, whose causes remain undefined.

Each and every patient relapsed after autologous stem cell transplantation, and patients got differing brentuximab vedotin exposure. Generated by immunoSEQ multiplex PCR, the TCRdb table keeps only in-frame clones and is missing some. Counted here are some 84,000 clones, about nine tenths occurring once; the ten biggest clones make up over 2%. V gave up 4 bases and J gave up 0 bases, with 7 bases separating them. There are 14 residues in the CDR3. Germline CDR1 and CDR2: MDHEN and SYDVKM. Of note for this clone: The antigen remains undetermined.

The clonotype comes from a human donor with classical Hodgkin lymphoma. The gene calls are TRBV28 and TRBJ2-1; D unclear. The sequencing used peripheral blood mononuclear cells (PBMCs), collected before the second cycle of nivolumab. Here the CDR3 reads CASSWYSSYNEQFF. The CDR3 region has the DNA TGTGCCAGCAGTTGGTATAGCTCCTACAATGAGCAGTTCTTC.